This record covers a single T cell receptor (beta chain). The entry originates in a study of blood T cell repertoires in COVID-19. Whole-study context: From T cells, B-cell-depleted T cells, or PBMCs came the material, which was cDNA or gDNA.

Here immunoSEQ multiplex PCR was the method, and the copy in TCRdb shows in-frame clones only, minus some. The table includes roughly 380,000 clones, about 89% detected once. The clonotype was recovered from a woman aged 40 to 50 with COVID-19, enrolled during active disease. Sequences were obtained from peripheral blood.

CDR3 DNA sequence: TGTGCCAGCAGTTACTCGGGGCAGGGACTATCACCCCTCCACTTT. Its protein product is CASSYSGQGLSPLHF. The V and J genes are TRBV6-2 or TRBV6-3 and TRBJ1-6; D perhaps matches TRBD1 (5 bases). The CDR3 is made up of 15 amino acids. Trimming took off 0 bases at V and 10 bases at J, with 13 bases between the two ends. Germline values: CDR1 MNHEY, CDR2 SVGEGT.